Given below is one TCR beta chain in context. The data derive from a study of blood T cell repertoires in COVID-19. Study details: Donors in the United States, Italy and Spain gave samples during acute or convalescent COVID-19. Nucleic acid was either cDNA or gDNA, and it came from T cells, B-cell-depleted T cells, or PBMCs.

The germline gives CDR1 LGHDT, CDR2 YNNKEL (reference sequence). V was shortened by 4 bases and J by 2 bases, with 12 bases between the two germline ends. This CDR3 region has 15 residues. The data were produced by immunoSEQ multiplex PCR, yet TCRdb's version contains in-frame clones alone and is incomplete. Of 150,000 to 200,000 clones in the sample, over 80% were seen once. The chain has TRBV3-1 (or the pseudogene TRBV3-2) and TRBJ1-5; tentative D call: TRBD1 (5 bases). Sequencing was done on a sample of peripheral blood. This sequence was found in a woman aged 80 or over with active or convalescent COVID-19. The chain's CDR3 is CASSLQGAGNQPQHF. DNA for the CDR3: TGTGCCAGCAGCCTCCAGGGCGCCGGCAATCAGCCCCAGCATTTT.